The next 5 T cell receptor beta chains were all read from a single sample in a study of glioma-infiltrating T cells. Using RNA template, CDR3s of TCR alpha and beta were amplified with iRepertoire arm-PCR. MiXCR, run by TCRdb on the multiplex PCR reads, gives a single entry per CDR3 protein. Altogether about 400,000 distinct CDR3 sequences are present, 41% being singletons, with the ten largest covering approximately 12%. The sample consisted of glioma tissue, nonneoplastic brain tissue, or PBMCs (not recorded which). These receptors all come from a human donor with low-grade glioma or glioblastoma, undergoing nonglioma brain surgery, or in good health (not recorded which).

As to this clonotype: It may be a read error: a sequence one base away is much more abundant. The V and J genes are TRBV28 and TRBJ1-3; possibly TRBD1 for D (5 bases). V lost 1 base to trimming and J lost 2 bases, with 12 bases between them. The CDR3 extends over 16 amino acids. Germline loops: CDR1 MDHEN, CDR2 SYDVKM. This CDR3 reads CASSLFREDPGNTIYF. CDR3 sequence (DNA): TGTGCCAGCAGTTTATTCAGGGAGGACCCTGGAAACACCATATATTTT.

The table lists this clonotype with a few counts. Germline is not matched at one junction end, which may reflect a read error. The genes are TRBV20-1 and TRBJ2-3, with unresolved D. Germline loops: CDR1 DFQATT, CDR2 SNEGSKA (reference sequence). This CDR3 is 9 amino acids long. The CDR3 DNA sequence: TGCAGTGCTAGAGATCCCGGTCTCTTT. Protein product: CSARDPGLF.

V gene TRBV11-1 combines with J gene TRBJ2-1, with 8 bases identical to TRBD2. Germline V gene data show CDR1 as SGHAT and CDR2 as FQDESV (reference sequence). V trimming: 4 bases; J trimming: 7 bases; junction bases outside the gene matches: 12. The CDR3 sequence is 16 residues long. The CDR3 sequence: CASSSAEGGRWNEQFF. DNA for the CDR3: TGTGCCAGCAGCTCCGCGGAGGGCGGGAGGTGGAATGAGCAGTTCTTC.

The genes are TRBV27 and TRBJ1-1; tentatively, D is TRBD1 (6 bases). CDR3 length equals 14 residues. Per the germline V gene, CDR1 is MNHEY and CDR2 is SMNVEV (reference sequence). V shed 5 bases and J shed 5 bases, with 15 bases lying between them. CDR3 in amino acids: CASSPLTGRTEAFF. The CDR3 nucleotides read TGTGCCAGCAGTCCCCTAACAGGGCGAACTGAAGCTTTCTTT.

This clonotype was observed a handful of times. CDR3 amino acids: CASQKTGLAGVYEQYF. The CDR3 nucleotides read TGTGCCAGCCAGAAAACGGGACTAGCGGGAGTCTACGAGCAGTACTTC. V is TRBV27 and J is TRBJ2-7; 14 bases are a match to TRBD2. Germline CDR1 reads MNHEY; CDR2 reads SMNVEV (reference sequence). This CDR3 contains 16 residues. After removal of 8 bases from V and 3 bases from J, the junction contained 9 bases not matched to a gene.